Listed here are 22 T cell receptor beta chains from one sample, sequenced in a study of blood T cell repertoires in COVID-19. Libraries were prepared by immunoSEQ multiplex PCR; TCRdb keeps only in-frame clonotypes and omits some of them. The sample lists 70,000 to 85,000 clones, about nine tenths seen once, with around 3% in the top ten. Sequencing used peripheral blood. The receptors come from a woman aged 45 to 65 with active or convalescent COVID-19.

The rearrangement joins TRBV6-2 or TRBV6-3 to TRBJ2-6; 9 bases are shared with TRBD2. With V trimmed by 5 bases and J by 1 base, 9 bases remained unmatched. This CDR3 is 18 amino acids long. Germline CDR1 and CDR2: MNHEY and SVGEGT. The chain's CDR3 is CASSPLRSGGSGANVLTF. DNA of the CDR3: TGTGCCAGCAGTCCCCTTAGAAGCGGGGGGTCTGGGGCCAACGTCCTGACTTTC.

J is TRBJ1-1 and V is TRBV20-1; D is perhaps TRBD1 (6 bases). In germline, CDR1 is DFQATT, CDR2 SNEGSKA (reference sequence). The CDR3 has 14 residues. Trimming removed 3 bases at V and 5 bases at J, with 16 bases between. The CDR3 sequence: CSASATGLRTEAFF. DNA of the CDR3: TGCAGTGCTAGTGCCACAGGGTTGCGAACTGAAGCTTTCTTT.

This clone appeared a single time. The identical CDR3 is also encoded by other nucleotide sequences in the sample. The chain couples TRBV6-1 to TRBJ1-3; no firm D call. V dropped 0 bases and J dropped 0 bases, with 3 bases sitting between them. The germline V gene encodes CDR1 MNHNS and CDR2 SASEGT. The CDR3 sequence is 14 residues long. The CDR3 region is CASSEASSGNTIYF. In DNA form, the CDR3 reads TGTGCCAGCAGTGAAGCCTCCTCTGGAAACACCATATATTTT.

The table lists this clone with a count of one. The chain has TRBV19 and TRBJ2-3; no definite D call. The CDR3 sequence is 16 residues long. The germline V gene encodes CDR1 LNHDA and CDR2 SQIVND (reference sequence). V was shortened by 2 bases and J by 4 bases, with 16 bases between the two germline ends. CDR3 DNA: TGTGCCAGTAGTATAAGTTCTCGGTCGTCGGCAGATACGCAGTATTTT. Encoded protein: CASSISSRSSADTQYF.

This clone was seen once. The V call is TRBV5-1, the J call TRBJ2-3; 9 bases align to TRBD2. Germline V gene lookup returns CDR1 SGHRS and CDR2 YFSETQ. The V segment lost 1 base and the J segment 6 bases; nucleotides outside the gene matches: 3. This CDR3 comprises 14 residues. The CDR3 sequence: CASSLPSGADTQYF. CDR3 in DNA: TGCGCCAGCAGCTTGCCTAGCGGGGCTGATACGCAGTATTTT.

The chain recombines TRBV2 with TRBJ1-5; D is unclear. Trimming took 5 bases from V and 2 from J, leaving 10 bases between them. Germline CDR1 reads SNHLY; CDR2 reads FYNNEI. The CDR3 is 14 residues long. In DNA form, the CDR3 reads TGTGCCAGCAGTCGTTCGACTGGCAATCAGCCCCAGCATTTT. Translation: CASSRSTGNQPQHF. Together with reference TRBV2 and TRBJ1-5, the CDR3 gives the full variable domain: EPEVTQTPSHQVTQMGQEVILRCVPISNHLYFYWYRQILGQKVEFLVSFYNNEISEKSEIFDDQFSVERPDGSNFTLKIRSTKLEDSAMYFCASSRSTGNQPQHFGDGTRLSIL.

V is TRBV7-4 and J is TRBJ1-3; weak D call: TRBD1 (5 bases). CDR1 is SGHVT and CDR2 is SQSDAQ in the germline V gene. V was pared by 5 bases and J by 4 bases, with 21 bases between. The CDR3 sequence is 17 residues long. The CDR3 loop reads CASSRWGVGSSGNTIYF. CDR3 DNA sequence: TGTGCCAGCAGCCGTTGGGGGGTGGGGAGTTCGGGAAACACCATATATTTT.

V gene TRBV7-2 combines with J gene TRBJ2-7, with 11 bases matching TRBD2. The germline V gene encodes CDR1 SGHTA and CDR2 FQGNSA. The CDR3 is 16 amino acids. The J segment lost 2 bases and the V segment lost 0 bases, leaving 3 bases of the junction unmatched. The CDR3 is CASSLAPSGGPYEQYF. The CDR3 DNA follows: TGTGCCAGCAGCTTAGCTCCTAGCGGGGGGCCCTACGAGCAGTACTTC.

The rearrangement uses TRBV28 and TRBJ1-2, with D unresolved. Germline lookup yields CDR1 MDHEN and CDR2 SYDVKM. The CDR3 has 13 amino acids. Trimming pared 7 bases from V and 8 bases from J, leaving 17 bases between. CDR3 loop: CASTTLGGYGYTF. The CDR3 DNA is TGTGCCAGCACCACACTTGGCGGGTACGGCTACACCTTC.

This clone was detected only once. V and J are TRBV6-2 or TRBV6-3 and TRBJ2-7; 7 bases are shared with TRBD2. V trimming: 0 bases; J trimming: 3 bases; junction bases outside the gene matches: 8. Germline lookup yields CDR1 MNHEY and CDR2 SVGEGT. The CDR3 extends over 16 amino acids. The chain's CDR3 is CASSYSGDYSFYEQYF. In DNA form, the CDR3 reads TGTGCCAGCAGTTACTCGGGGGACTACTCTTTCTACGAGCAGTACTTC.

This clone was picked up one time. Here the CDR3 reads CASSFTSGTPNEQFF. The DNA for the CDR3 is TGTGCCAGCAGCTTTACTAGCGGGACCCCCAATGAGCAGTTCTTC. V and J are TRBV7-6 and TRBJ2-1; TRBD2 matches 10 bases. CDR1 and CDR2 (germline): SGHVS, FNYEAQ. The V segment lost 3 bases and the J segment 6 bases; nucleotides outside the gene matches: 5. CDR3 length equals 15 residues.

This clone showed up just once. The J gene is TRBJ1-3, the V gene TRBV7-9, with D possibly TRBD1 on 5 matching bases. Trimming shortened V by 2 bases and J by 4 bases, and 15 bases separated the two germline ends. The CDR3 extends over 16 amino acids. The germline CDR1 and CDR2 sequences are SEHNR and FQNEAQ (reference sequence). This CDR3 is CASSLSGYKSGNTIYF. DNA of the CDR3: TGTGCCAGCAGCTTATCAGGGTATAAGTCCGGAAACACCATATATTTT.

The CDR3 nucleotides read TGCAGCGTTGTAGGGTCGCAGGGTGGGCCCCAGCATTTT. It codes for CSVVGSQGGPQHF. This sequence joins TRBV29-1 and TRBJ1-5; D is possibly TRBD1 (5 bases). Germline V CDR1 and CDR2: SQVTM, ANQGSEA. The CDR3 totals 13 residues. Trimming took off 4 bases at V and 9 bases at J, with 16 bases between the two ends.

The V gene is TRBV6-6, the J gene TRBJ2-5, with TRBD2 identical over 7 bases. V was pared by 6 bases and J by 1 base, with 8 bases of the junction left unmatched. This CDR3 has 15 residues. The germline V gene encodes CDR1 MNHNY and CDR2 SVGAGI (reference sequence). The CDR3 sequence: CASSSTGGGQETQYF. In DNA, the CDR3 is TGTGCCAGCAGCTCCACTGGGGGGGGCCAAGAGACCCAGTACTTC.

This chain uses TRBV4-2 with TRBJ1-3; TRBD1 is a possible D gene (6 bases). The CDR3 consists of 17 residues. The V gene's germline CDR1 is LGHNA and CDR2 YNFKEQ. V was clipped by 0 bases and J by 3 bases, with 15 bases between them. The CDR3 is CASSQDFGQGSGNTIYF. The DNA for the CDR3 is TGTGCCAGCAGCCAAGATTTTGGGCAGGGGAGTGGAAACACCATATATTTT.

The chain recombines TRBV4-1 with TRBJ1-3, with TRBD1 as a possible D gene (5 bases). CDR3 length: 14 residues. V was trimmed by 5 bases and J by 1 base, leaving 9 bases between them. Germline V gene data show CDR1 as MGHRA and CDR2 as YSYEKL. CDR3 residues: CASSGGVSGNTIYF. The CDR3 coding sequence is TGCGCCAGCAGCGGGGGGGTATCTGGAAACACCATATATTTT.

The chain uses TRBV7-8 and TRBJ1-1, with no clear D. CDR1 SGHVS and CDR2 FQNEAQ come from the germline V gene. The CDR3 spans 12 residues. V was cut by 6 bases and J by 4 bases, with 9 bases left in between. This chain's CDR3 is CASSHGGTEAFF. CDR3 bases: TGTGCCAGCAGTCACGGCGGCACTGAAGCTTTCTTT.

CDR3 sequence (DNA): TGTGCCAGCAGCCCTACCGGGGGTCTTCAAGAGACCCAGTACTTC. Amino acids: CASSPTGGLQETQYF. The chain has TRBV5-4 and TRBJ2-5; tentative D call: TRBD2 (6 bases). V lost 4 bases and J 2 bases, leaving 15 bases between the germline ends. The CDR3 extends over 15 amino acids. The germline V gene encodes CDR1 SGHNT and CDR2 YYREEE (reference sequence).

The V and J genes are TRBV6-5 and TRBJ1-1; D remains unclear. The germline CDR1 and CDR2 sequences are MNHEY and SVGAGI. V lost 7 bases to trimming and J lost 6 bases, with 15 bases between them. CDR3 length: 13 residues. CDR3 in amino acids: CASTPGVLPEAFF. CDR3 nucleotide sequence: TGTGCCAGCACCCCCGGGGTCCTCCCTGAAGCTTTCTTT.

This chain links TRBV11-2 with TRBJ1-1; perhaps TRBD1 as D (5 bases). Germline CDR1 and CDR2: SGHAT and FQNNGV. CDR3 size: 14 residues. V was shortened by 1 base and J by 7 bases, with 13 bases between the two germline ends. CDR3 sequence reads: CASSLGEGPDEAFF. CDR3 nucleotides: TGTGCCAGCAGCTTAGGGGAGGGGCCCGATGAAGCTTTCTTT.

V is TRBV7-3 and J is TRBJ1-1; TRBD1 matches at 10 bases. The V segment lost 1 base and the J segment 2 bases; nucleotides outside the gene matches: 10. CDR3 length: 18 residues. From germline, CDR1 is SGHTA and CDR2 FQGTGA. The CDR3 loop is CASSLSGTGAGGNTEAFF. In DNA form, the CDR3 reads TGTGCCAGCAGCTTAAGTGGGACAGGGGCAGGTGGAAACACTGAAGCTTTCTTT.

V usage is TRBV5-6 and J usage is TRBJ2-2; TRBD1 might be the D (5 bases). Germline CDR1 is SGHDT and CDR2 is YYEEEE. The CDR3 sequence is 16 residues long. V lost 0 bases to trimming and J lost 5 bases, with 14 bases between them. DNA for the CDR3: TGTGCCAGCAGCTTGGCCTTAGAGACAGATACCGGGGAGCTGTTTTTT. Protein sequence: CASSLALETDTGELFF.